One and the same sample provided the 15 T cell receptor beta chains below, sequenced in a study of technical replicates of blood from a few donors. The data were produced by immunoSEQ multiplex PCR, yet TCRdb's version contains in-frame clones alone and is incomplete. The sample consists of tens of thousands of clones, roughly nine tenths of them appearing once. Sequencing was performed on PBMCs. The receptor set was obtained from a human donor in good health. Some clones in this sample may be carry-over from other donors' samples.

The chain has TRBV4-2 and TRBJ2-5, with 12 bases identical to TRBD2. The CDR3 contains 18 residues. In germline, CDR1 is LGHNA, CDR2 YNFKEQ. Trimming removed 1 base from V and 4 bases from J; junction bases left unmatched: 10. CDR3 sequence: CASSQGLAGETYSETQYF. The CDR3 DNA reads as TGTGCCAGCAGCCAAGGACTAGCGGGGGAGACCTACTCAGAGACCCAGTACTTC.

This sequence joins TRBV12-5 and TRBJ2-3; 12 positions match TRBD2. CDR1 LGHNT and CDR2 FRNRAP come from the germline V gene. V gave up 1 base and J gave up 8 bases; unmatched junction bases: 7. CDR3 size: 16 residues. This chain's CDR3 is CASGLGGASGGATQYF. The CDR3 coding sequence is TGTGCTAGTGGTTTGGGCGGGGCTAGCGGGGGGGCTACGCAGTATTTT.

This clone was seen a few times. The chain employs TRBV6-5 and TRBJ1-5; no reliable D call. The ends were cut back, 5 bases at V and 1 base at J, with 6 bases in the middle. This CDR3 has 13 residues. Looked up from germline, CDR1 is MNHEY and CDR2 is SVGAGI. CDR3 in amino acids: CASSETSNQPQHF. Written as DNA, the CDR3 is TGTGCCAGCAGTGAGACAAGCAATCAGCCCCAGCATTTT.

The CDR3 DNA follows: TGCGCCAGCAGCCAAGATTCGGGGGGGTGGCCCACCGGGGAGCTGTTTTTT. Protein: CASSQDSGGWPTGELFF. V usage is TRBV4-3 and J usage is TRBJ2-2, with 8 bases identical to TRBD2. The CDR3 length is 17 residues. Per the germline V gene, CDR1 is LGHNA and CDR2 is YSLEER. Trimming at V came to 0 bases and at J to 4 bases, leaving 7 bases not matched to a gene.

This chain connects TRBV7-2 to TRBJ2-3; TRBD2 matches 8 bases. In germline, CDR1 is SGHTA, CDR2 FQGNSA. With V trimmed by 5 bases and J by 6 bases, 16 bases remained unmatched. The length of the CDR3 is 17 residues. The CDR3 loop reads CASSRELAGGLKDTQYF. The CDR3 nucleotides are TGTGCCAGCAGCCGCGAACTTGCGGGGGGCCTTAAGGATACGCAGTATTTT.

DNA of the CDR3: TGTGCCAGCACGCCGGAGGGGTCTAGCAATCAGCCCCAGCATTTT. Its protein is CASTPEGSSNQPQHF. The rearrangement joins TRBV7-9 to TRBJ1-5; D is perhaps TRBD1 (5 bases). Germline-derived CDR1 and CDR2 are SEHNR and FQNEAQ (reference sequence). The V end lost 7 bases, the J end lost 0 bases, and 13 bases lay between the germline ends. The CDR3 consists of 15 residues.

The CDR3 sequence is CSYRRGAGRETQYF. CDR3 sequence (DNA): TGCAGCTACCGGCGGGGAGCGGGGAGGGAGACCCAGTACTTC. The V call is TRBV29-1, the J call TRBJ2-5; 7 positions agree with TRBD2. Germline assignment: CDR1 SQVTM and CDR2 ANQGSEA. V lost 8 bases, J lost 5 bases, and 14 bases stayed unmatched. The CDR3 is made up of 14 amino acids.

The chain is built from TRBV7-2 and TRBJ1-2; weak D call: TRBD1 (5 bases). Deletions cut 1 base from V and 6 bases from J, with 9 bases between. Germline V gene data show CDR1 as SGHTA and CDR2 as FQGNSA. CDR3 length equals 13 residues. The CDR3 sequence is CASSLGQQDGYTF. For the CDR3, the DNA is TGTGCCAGCAGCTTAGGACAGCAGGATGGCTACACCTTC.

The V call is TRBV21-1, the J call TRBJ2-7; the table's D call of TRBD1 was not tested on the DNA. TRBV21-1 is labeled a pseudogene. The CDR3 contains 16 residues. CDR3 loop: CASRGPFGWGLYEQYF. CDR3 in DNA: TGTGCCAGCCGGGGACCCTTTGGCTGGGGGCTCTACGAGCAGTACTTC.

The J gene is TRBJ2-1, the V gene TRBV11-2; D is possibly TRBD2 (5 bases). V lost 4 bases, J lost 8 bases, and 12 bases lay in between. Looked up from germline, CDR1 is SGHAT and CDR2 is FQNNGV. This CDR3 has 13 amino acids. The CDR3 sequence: CASSSEDRHEQFF. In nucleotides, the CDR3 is TGTGCCAGCAGCTCGGAGGATCGGCATGAGCAGTTCTTC.

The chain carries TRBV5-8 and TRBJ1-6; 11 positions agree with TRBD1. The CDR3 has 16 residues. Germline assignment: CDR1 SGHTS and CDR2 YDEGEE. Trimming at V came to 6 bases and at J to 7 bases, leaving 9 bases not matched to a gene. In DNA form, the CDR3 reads TGTGCCAGCACCGAGAGGACAGGGGGCGTAAATTCACCCCTCCACTTT. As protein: CASTERTGGVNSPLHF.

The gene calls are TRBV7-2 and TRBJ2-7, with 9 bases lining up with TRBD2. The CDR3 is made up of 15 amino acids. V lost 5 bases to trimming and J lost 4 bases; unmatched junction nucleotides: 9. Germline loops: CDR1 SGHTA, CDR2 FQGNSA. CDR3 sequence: CASSRLAGGAYEQYF. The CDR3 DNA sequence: TGTGCCAGCAGCCGTCTGGCGGGGGGGGCGTACGAGCAGTACTTC.

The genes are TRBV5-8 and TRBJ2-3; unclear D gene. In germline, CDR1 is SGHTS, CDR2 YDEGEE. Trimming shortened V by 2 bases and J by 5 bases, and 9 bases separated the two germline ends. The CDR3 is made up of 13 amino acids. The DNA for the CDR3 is TGTGCCAGCAGCTTATCCCCAGGAGATACGCAGTATTTT. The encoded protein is CASSLSPGDTQYF.

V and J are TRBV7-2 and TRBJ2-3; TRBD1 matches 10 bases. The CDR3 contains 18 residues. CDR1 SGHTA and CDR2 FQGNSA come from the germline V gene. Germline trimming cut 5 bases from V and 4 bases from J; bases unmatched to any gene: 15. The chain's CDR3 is CASSLWDRGQTFADTQYF. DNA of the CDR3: TGTGCCAGCAGCCTCTGGGACAGGGGCCAAACCTTTGCAGATACGCAGTATTTT.

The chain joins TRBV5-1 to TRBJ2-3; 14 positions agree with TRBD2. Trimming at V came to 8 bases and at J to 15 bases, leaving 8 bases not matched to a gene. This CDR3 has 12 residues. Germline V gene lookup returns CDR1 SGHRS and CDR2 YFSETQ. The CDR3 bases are TGCGCCAGTAGCCGGACTAGCGGGAGGCTCTATTTT. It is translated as CASSRTSGRLYF.